The 23 T cell receptor beta chains given below trace back to one sample, sequenced in a study of beta chain features in type 1 diabetes. As every portion of the isolated RNA was reverse transcribed, the sequencing read expressed TCRB transcripts. TCRdb's table, derived via immunoSEQ multiplex PCR, lists solely in-frame clones and lacks some. The data show some 300,000 clones, roughly 8% seen once. The sequenced sample was central memory CD4+ T cells from blood. The receptors were sampled from a woman aged 18-29 years in good health.

The chain carries TRBV15 and TRBJ1-1; no firm D call. Trimming cost V 8 bases and J 5 bases, with 18 bases left between them. Germline assignment: CDR1 LNHNV and CDR2 YYDKDF (reference sequence). The CDR3 is 14 residues long. The CDR3 spells CATGVRNPGTEAFF. The CDR3, as DNA: TGTGCCACCGGGGTAAGAAACCCCGGGACTGAAGCTTTCTTT. Combining the CDR3 with reference TRBV15 and TRBJ1-1 gives the whole variable domain DAMVIQNPRYQVTQFGKPVTLSCSQTLNHNVMYWYQQKSSQAPKLLFHYYDKDFNNEADTPDNFQSRRPNTSFCFLDIRSPGLGDTAMYLCATGVRNPGTEAFFGQGTRLTVV.

The chain uses TRBV5-4 and TRBJ2-3; D ambiguous. There are 13 residues in the CDR3. V gave up 0 bases and J gave up 6 bases, with 8 bases separating them. Per germline, CDR1 SGHNT and CDR2 YYREEE (reference sequence). CDR3 region: CASSLALSDTQYF. The CDR3 bases are TGTGCCAGCAGCTTGGCATTGTCGGATACGCAGTATTTT.

This clone appeared a few times. This chain uses TRBV9 with TRBJ1-3, with no clear D. Germline V lookup: CDR1 SGDLS, CDR2 YYNGEE. There are 14 residues in the CDR3. The V and J ends lost 0 bases and 3 bases respectively, with 7 bases between them. The CDR3 region has the DNA TGTGCCAGCAGCGTAGTGGGGTTTGGAAACACCATATATTTT. This translates into CASSVVGFGNTIYF.

The V call is TRBV2, the J call TRBJ1-5; D is unclear. CDR3 length: 14 residues. Trimming removed 5 bases at V and 0 bases at J, with 8 bases between. In germline, CDR1 is SNHLY, CDR2 FYNNEI. The CDR3: CASSSTHSNQPQHF. The DNA of the CDR3 is TGTGCCAGCAGTTCAACACATAGCAATCAGCCCCAGCATTTT. Using reference TRBV2 and TRBJ1-5 for the parts outside the CDR3, the full variable domain is EPEVTQTPSHQVTQMGQEVILRCVPISNHLYFYWYRQILGQKVEFLVSFYNNEISEKSEIFDDQFSVERPDGSNFTLKIRSTKLEDSAMYFCASSSTHSNQPQHFGDGTRLSIL.

On this clone itself: The identical CDR3 is also encoded by other nucleotide sequences in the sample. J is TRBJ1-1 and V is TRBV18; 8 nucleotides align to TRBD1. Germline loops: CDR1 KGHSH, CDR2 LQKENI. The V gene end was trimmed by 6 bases and the J gene end by 5 bases; junction bases not matched to a gene: 5. The CDR3 consists of 13 residues. CDR3 DNA sequence: TGTGCCAGCTCCCGGGACAGGTTGACTGAAGCTTTCTTT. It yields the protein CASSRDRLTEAFF.

This clone was detected a few times. A far larger clone differs by one base, so this is likely a read error. The chain combines TRBV13 with TRBJ2-3; 10 bases are a match to TRBD2. CDR1 is PRHDT, CDR2 FYEKMQ, per germline (reference sequence). Losses at the gene ends were 3 bases for V and 6 bases for J; bases not matched to a gene: 9. The CDR3 runs 16 residues. This CDR3 reads CASSFGLAGAGDTQYF. For the CDR3, the DNA is TGTGCCAGCAGCTTTGGCCTAGCGGGGGCTGGGGATACGCAGTATTTT.

The chain is built from TRBV7-2 and TRBJ2-3; the match to TRBD2 covers 11 bases. V shed 5 bases and J 2 bases; nucleotides not matched to a gene: 3. The germline V gene encodes CDR1 SGHTA and CDR2 FQGNSA. The CDR3 is 15 amino acids. This CDR3 reads CASSRGLAATDTQYF. CDR3 sequence (DNA): TGTGCCAGCAGCCGGGGACTAGCGGCCACAGATACGCAGTATTTT. Supplemented by reference TRBV7-2 and TRBJ2-3, the full variable domain reads GAGVSQSPSNKVTEKGKDVELRCDPISGHTALYWYRQSLGQGLEFLIYFQGNSAPDKSGLPSDRFSAERTGGSVSTLTIQRTQQEDSAVYLCASSRGLAATDTQYFGPGTRLTVL.

This clone was picked up a small number of times. J is TRBJ1-2 and V is TRBV4-2; D is undetermined. This CDR3 contains 13 residues. Germline assignment: CDR1 LGHNA and CDR2 YNFKEQ. Trimming took off 4 bases at V and 8 bases at J, with 14 bases between the two ends. The CDR3, as DNA: TGTGCCAGCAGCCCTGACGGGTTGGTCGGCTACACCTTC. Encoded protein: CASSPDGLVGYTF.

This clone was counted a few times. The chain joins TRBV5-1 to TRBJ2-1; D not resolved. The CDR3 spans 16 residues. Germline CDR1 and CDR2: SGHRS and YFSETQ. Trimming left V 1 base short and J 4 bases short, with 15 bases between. DNA for the CDR3: TGCGCCAGCAGCTTGAGTGCAGGAGTTAATTACAATGAGCAGTTCTTC. This codes for CASSLSAGVNYNEQFF.

The chain has TRBV29-1 and TRBJ1-1; D remains ambiguous. Germline V gene data show CDR1 as SQVTM and CDR2 as ANQGSEA. The V gene lost 5 bases and the J gene lost 3 bases, with 13 bases spanning the gap. The CDR3 has 13 amino acids. This CDR3 is CSVSETVYTEAFF. The CDR3 DNA follows: TGCAGCGTTTCCGAAACAGTTTACACTGAAGCTTTCTTT.

The chain carries TRBV10-3 and TRBJ1-5; 8 bases line up with TRBD1. The V segment lost 10 bases and the J segment 2 bases; nucleotides outside the gene matches: 4. Germline V lookup: CDR1 ENHRY, CDR2 SYGVKD. CDR3 length equals 13 residues. This chain's CDR3 is CATGQGGNQPQHF. As DNA, the CDR3 is TGTGCCACCGGACAGGGAGGCAATCAGCCCCAGCATTTT.

This rearrangement joins TRBV11-1 to TRBJ2-5; the D gene is possibly TRBD2 (5 bases). The CDR3 contains 13 residues. Germline V gene sequence: CDR1 SGHAT, CDR2 FQDESV (reference sequence). The V end lost 5 bases, the J end lost 0 bases, and 7 bases lay between the germline ends. Written as DNA, the CDR3 is TGTGCCAGCAGCCGAGGGCACCAAGAGACCCAGTACTTC. Its translation: CASSRGHQETQYF.

The rearrangement joins TRBV29-1 to TRBJ1-1; no definite D call. The CDR3 runs 14 residues. With 6 bases removed from V and 1 base from J, the gap between germline ends came to 15 bases. Germline CDR1 and CDR2: SQVTM and ANQGSEA. CDR3 region: CSVSPILGNTEAFF. The CDR3 nucleotides are TGCAGCGTGAGCCCTATACTGGGGAACACTGAAGCTTTCTTT.

This clone was counted at least ten times. The genes are TRBV5-4 and TRBJ1-2, with 7 bases matching TRBD1. CDR1 is SGHNT and CDR2 is YYREEE in the germline V gene (reference sequence). This CDR3 contains 16 residues. V was pared by 4 bases and J by 5 bases, with 14 bases of the junction left unmatched. The CDR3: CASSTGTAASGYGYTF. CDR3 DNA sequence: TGTGCCAGCAGCACCGGGACAGCCGCCTCGGGTTATGGCTACACCTTC.

V is TRBV5-6 and J is TRBJ2-5; the match to TRBD2 covers 9 bases. The CDR3 extends over 15 amino acids. V shed 0 bases, J shed 4 bases, and the junction held 4 bases outside the gene matches. In germline, CDR1 is SGHDT, CDR2 YYEEEE. The CDR3 sequence is CASSLGGRARETQYF. The CDR3 nucleotides are TGTGCCAGCAGCTTGGGCGGGAGGGCCCGAGAGACCCAGTACTTC.

This clone occurred many times. The genes are TRBV28 and TRBJ2-7; D perhaps matches TRBD1 (6 bases). Germline V lookup: CDR1 MDHEN, CDR2 SYDVKM. This CDR3 region has 14 residues. Deletions cut 8 bases from V and 3 bases from J, with 17 bases between. For the CDR3, the DNA is TGTGCCAGCCGCAGTGGGGGCTACGACTACGAGCAGTACGTC. This sequence encodes CASRSGGYDYEQYV.

This clone was recorded many times. CDR3 sequence: CASRPGGTDTQYF. The CDR3 nucleotides are TGCGCCAGCAGGCCGGGCGGCACAGATACGCAGTATTTT. This chain connects TRBV5-1 to TRBJ2-3; D uncertain. Germline V gives CDR1 SGHRS, CDR2 YFSETQ. Trimming cost V 5 bases and J 1 base, with 8 bases left between them. The CDR3 length is 13 residues.

This clone is deemed medium-sized. This chain links TRBV19 with TRBJ2-7; 7 nucleotides agree with TRBD2. V trimming: 3 bases; J trimming: 6 bases; junction bases outside the gene matches: 8. The length of the CDR3 is 14 residues. Germline CDR1 LNHDA, CDR2 SQIVND (reference sequence). CDR3 sequence reads: CASSMAGEGLEQYV. In nucleotides, the CDR3 is TGTGCCAGTAGTATGGCGGGGGAAGGCCTCGAGCAGTACGTC.

This clone was counted many times. The chain joins TRBV28 to TRBJ2-7; no definite D call. The V gene lost 4 bases and the J gene lost 6 bases, with 7 bases spanning the gap. CDR3 length: 11 residues. The germline gives CDR1 MDHEN, CDR2 SYDVKM. The CDR3 nucleotides are TGTGCCAGCAGTTCCCTTATCGAGCAGTACGTC. Protein product: CASSSLIEQYV.

This clone was seen repeatedly, ten times or more. This chain uses TRBV19 with TRBJ1-2; tentative D call: TRBD1 (5 bases). V lost 5 bases to trimming and J lost 1 base, with 14 bases between them. The length of the CDR3 is 15 residues. CDR1 and CDR2 from the germline V gene are LNHDA and SQIVND (reference sequence). CDR3 residues: CASSSGGRGNYGYTF. The DNA for the CDR3 is TGTGCCAGTAGTTCCGGGGGTCGCGGTAACTATGGCTACACCTTC.

This chain connects TRBV15 to TRBJ1-4; D gene ambiguous. The germline V and J ends were trimmed by 0 bases and 8 bases, with 10 bases remaining between them. CDR1 LNHNV and CDR2 YYDKDF come from the germline V gene (reference sequence). The CDR3 loop spans 14 amino acids. CDR3 residues: CATSRDQVAEKLFF. The CDR3 nucleotides read TGTGCCACCAGCAGAGACCAGGTGGCAGAAAAACTGTTTTTT.

This clone was counted between two and nine times. The rearrangement joins TRBV4-3 to TRBJ2-1, with D maybe TRBD2 (5 bases). From germline, CDR1 is LGHNA and CDR2 YSLEER. This CDR3 is 15 amino acids long. Trimming took off 4 bases at V and 8 bases at J, with 18 bases between the two ends. The CDR3 region has the DNA TGCGCCAGCAGCCCTAGCCCGGGTTCGAGATATGAGCAGTTCTTC. Translating it yields CASSPSPGSRYEQFF.

This clone was observed a few times. The chain combines TRBV7-9 with TRBJ2-3; D might be TRBD1 or TRBD2, each matching 5 bases. The CDR3 runs to 14 residues. Trimming took off 1 base at V and 2 bases at J, with 7 bases between the two ends. CDR1 SEHNR and CDR2 FQNEAQ come from the germline V gene (reference sequence). CDR3 sequence (DNA): TGTGCCAGCAGCTTAGGGGACGCCACAGATACGCAGTATTTT. Amino acid sequence: CASSLGDATDTQYF.